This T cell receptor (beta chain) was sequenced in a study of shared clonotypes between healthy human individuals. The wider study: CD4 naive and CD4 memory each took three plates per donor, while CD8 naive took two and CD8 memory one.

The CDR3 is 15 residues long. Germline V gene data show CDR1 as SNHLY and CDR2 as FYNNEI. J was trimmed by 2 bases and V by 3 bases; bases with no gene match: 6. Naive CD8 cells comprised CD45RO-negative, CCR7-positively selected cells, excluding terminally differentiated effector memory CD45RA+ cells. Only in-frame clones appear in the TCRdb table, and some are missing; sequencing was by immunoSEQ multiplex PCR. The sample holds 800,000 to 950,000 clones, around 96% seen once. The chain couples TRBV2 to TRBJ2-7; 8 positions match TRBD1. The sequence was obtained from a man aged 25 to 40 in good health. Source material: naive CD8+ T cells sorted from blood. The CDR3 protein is CASSDGDRPTYEQYF. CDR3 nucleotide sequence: TGTGCCAGCAGTGATGGGGACAGGCCTACCTACGAGCAGTACTTC.